This T cell receptor beta chain was retrieved from a study of blood T cell repertoires in COVID-19. Whole-study context: Samples of COVID-19 (acute and convalescent) were obtained from the United States, Italy and Spain. Sample material is recorded as cDNA or gDNA derived from T cells, B-cell-depleted T cells, or PBMCs.

The authors' processing: Using reference gene primer amplification, nucleated cell counts were estimated. Clones were sequenced by immunoSEQ multiplex PCR, and TCRdb holds only the in-frame ones, with some missing. The V and J calls and the clone size are those of that table, but D and trimming were determined from the DNA. Of 220,000 or so clones listed, 65% to 85% were seen once; the top ten hold about 2.4%. The CDR3 has 15 residues. Trimming took off 3 bases at V and 4 bases at J, with 12 bases between the two ends. Germline CDR1 reads LNHDA; CDR2 reads SQIVND (reference sequence). The sequencing sample was made of peripheral blood. The chain is built from TRBV19 and TRBJ2-2; possible D gene TRBD1, 6 bases. The clonotype was recovered from a woman aged 55-69 years with acute or convalescent COVID-19. CDR3 in amino acids: CASSIPQGSTGELFF. Written as DNA, the CDR3 is TGTGCCAGTAGTATCCCGCAGGGGAGCACCGGGGAGCTGTTTTTT.